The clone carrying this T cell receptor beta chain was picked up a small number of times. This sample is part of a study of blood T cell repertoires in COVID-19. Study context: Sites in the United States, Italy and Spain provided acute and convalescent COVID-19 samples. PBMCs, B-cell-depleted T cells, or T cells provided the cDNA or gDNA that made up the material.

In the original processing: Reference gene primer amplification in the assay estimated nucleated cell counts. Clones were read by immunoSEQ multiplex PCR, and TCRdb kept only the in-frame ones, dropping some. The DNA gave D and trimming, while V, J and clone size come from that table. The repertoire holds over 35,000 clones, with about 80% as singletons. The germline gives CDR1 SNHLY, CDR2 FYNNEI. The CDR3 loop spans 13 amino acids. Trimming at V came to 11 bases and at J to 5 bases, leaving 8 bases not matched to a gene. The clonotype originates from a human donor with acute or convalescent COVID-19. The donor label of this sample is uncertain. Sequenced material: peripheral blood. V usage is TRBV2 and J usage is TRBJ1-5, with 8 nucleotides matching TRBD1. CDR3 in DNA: TGTGCCGGTGGACAGGGTCAATATCAGCCCCAGCATTTT. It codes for CAGGQGQYQPQHF.